The next 4 T cell receptor beta chains were all read from a single sample in a study of OX40 agonist ivuxolimab in advanced cancers. Library construction relied on the immunoSEQ multiplex PCR assay. TCRdb re-hosts the immuneACCESS table, in-frame sequences only. Its copies lack some clones; in the studies checked, an unresolved V gene accounts for under half of them, and the cause for the rest is not known. Here the sample has roughly 60,000 clones; 84% occur a single time. The ten largest clones capture 4.6% of the sample. Sequencing used CD4+ or CD8+ T cells sorted from blood, obtained in a trial of the OX40 agonist ivuxolimab. All receptors derive from an adult with an advanced solid tumor such as melanoma, head and neck, liver or kidney cancer.

The chain joins TRBV7-8 to TRBJ2-1; 7 bases align to TRBD2. Germline values: CDR1 SGHVS, CDR2 FQNEAQ. This CDR3 has 13 residues. V lost 5 bases and J lost 6; bases outside the gene matches: 4. The CDR3 loop reads CASSRGLVNEQFF. CDR3 nucleotides: TGTGCCAGCAGCCGAGGACTAGTCAATGAGCAGTTCTTC.

This chain joins TRBV4-2 and TRBJ2-7, with TRBD2 matching 9 bases. The CDR3 totals 15 residues. Looked up from germline, CDR1 is LGHNA and CDR2 is YNFKEQ. V lost 4 bases to trimming and J lost 2 bases; unmatched junction nucleotides: 6. CDR3 coding DNA: TGTGCCAGCAGCCCGGGACTAGCCACCCCCTACGAGCAGTACTTC. The encoded protein is CASSPGLATPYEQYF.

The CDR3 loop reads CASGGRGGGANVLTF. The CDR3 DNA follows: TGTGCCAGCGGAGGCAGGGGGGGTGGGGCCAACGTCCTGACTTTC. This rearrangement joins TRBV27 to TRBJ2-6; D possibly uses TRBD1 or TRBD2 (7 bases each). Trimming stripped 8 bases from V and 3 bases from J, with 14 bases between. CDR3 length equals 15 residues. Germline CDR1 reads MNHEY; CDR2 reads SMNVEV (reference sequence).

The chain carries TRBV2 and TRBJ1-1, with 7 nucleotides matching TRBD1. V shed 6 bases and J 1 base; nucleotides not matched to a gene: 2. The CDR3 has 13 residues. Germline V gives CDR1 SNHLY, CDR2 FYNNEI. CDR3 amino acids: CASRDRRNTEAFF. In DNA form, the CDR3 reads TGTGCCAGCAGGGACAGGCGGAACACTGAAGCTTTCTTT.